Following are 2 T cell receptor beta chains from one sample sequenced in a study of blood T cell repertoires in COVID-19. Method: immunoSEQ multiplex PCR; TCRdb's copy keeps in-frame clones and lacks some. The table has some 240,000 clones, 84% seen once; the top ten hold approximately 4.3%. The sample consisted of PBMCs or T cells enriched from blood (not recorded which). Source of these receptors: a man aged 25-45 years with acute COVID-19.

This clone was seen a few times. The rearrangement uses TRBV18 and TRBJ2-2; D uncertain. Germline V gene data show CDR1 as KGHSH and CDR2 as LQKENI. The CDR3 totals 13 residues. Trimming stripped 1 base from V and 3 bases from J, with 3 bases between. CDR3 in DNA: TGTGCCAGCTCACCACTAGACACCGGGGAGCTGTTTTTT. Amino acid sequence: CASSPLDTGELFF.

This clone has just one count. The CDR3 loop reads CASSQVSDQPQHF. The CDR3 bases are TGCGCCAGCAGCCAAGTATCCGATCAGCCCCAGCATTTT. The chain joins TRBV4-1 to TRBJ1-5; D not certain. From germline, CDR1 is MGHRA and CDR2 YSYEKL. The length of the CDR3 is 13 residues. The V gene lost 1 base and the J gene lost 5 bases, with 6 bases spanning the gap.